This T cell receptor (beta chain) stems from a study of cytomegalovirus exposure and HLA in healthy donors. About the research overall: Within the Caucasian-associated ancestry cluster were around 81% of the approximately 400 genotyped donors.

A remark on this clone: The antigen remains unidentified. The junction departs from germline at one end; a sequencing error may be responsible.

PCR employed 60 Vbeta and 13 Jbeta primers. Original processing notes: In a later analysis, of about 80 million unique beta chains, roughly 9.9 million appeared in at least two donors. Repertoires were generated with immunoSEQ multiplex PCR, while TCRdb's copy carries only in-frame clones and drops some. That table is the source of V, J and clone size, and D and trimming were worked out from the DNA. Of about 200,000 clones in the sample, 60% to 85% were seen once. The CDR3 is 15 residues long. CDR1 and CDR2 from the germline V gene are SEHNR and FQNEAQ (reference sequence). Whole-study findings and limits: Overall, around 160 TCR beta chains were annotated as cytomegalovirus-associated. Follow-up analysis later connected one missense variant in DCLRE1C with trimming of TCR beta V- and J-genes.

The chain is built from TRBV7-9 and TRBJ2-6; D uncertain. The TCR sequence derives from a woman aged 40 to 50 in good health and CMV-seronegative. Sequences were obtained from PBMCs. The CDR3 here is CSSSPPSSGANVLTF. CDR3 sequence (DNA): TGTTCCAGCAGCCCTCCTAGCTCTGGGGCCAACGTCCTGACTTTC.